One and the same sample provided the 2 T cell receptor beta chains below, sequenced in a study of cytomegalovirus exposure and HLA in healthy donors (dated by TCRdb to about 2017). Library construction relied on the immunoSEQ multiplex PCR assay. For the multiplex PCR, a mixture combining 60 forward primers for TCR Vbeta segments and 13 reverse primers for TCR Jbeta segments was used. The source is immuneACCESS, and TCRdb retained only in-frame sequences with V and J called. Part of the clones is not carried over; for the studies checked, unresolved V genes explain less than half of this, and the remainder is unexplained. This sample is represented by about 140,000 clones; 75% of them were singletons. The ten largest account for 3.3% of the sample. The sequencing input was PBMCs. All receptors derive from a man in his forties in good health and CMV-seronegative.

J is TRBJ2-5 and V is TRBV9; D not resolved. This CDR3 spans 13 amino acids. V lost 4 bases and J lost 1, with 8 bases in between. CDR1 is SGDLS, CDR2 YYNGEE, per germline. CDR3 loop: CASSLRGQETQYF. For the CDR3, the DNA is TGTGCCAGCAGCCTCCGCGGCCAAGAGACCCAGTACTTC.

The chain is built from TRBV7-9 and TRBJ2-5, with D maybe TRBD2 (5 bases). CDR3 length: 13 amino acids. V was pared by 5 bases and J by 2 bases, with 9 bases between. Germline assignment: CDR1 SEHNR and CDR2 FQNEAQ (reference sequence). DNA for the CDR3: TGTGCCAGCAGCACCCGAGGGCAAGAGACCCAGTACTTC. This encodes CASSTRGQETQYF.